Reported below is one T cell receptor beta chain. In blood CD8+ and CD4+ T cells, TCR beta underwent sequencing. The V and J ends lost 4 bases and 8 bases respectively, with 9 bases between them. CDR1 is MDHEN, CDR2 SYDVKM, per germline. CDR3 length: 12 amino acids. RNA was extracted with the RNeasy kit, and a quantity of roughly 0.5 to 1 ug was reverse transcribed using random hexamers. Multiplex immunoSEQ PCR targeted 54 Vbeta and 13 Jbeta TCR beta segments. One entry per CDR3 protein results from TCRdb running MiXCR on the immunoSEQ multiplex PCR reads. The sample comprises some 300,000 distinct CDR3 sequences, approximately 85% of which are singletons, and around 0.2% rests with the top ten. This sample stems from a study of CD8 T cells in Susac syndrome.

The J gene is TRBJ2-1, the V gene TRBV28; no clear D. Sequenced: CD8+ T cells from PBMCs. The TCR comes from a human donor with multiple sclerosis. In nucleotides, the CDR3 is TGTGCCAGCAGTTCCGAGGTCGATGAGCAGTTCTTC. Amino acids: CASSSEVDEQFF.